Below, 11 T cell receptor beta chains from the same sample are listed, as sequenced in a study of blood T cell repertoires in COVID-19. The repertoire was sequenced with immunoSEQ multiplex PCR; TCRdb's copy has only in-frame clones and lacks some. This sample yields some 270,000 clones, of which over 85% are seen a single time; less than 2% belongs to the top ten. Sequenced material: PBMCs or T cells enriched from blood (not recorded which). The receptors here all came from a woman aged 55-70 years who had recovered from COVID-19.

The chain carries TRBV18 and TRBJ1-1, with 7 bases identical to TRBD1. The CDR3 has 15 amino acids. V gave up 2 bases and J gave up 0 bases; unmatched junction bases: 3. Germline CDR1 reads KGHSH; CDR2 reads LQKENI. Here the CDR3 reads CASSPGGTVNTEAFF. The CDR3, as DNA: TGTGCCAGCTCACCAGGTGGGACAGTGAACACTGAAGCTTTCTTT. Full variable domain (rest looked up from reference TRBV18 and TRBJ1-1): NAGVMQNPRHLVRRRGQEARLRCSPMKGHSHVYWYRQLPEEGLKFMVYLQKENIIDESGMPKERFSAEFPKEGPSILRIQQVVRGDSAAYFCASSPGGTVNTEAFFGQGTRLTVV.

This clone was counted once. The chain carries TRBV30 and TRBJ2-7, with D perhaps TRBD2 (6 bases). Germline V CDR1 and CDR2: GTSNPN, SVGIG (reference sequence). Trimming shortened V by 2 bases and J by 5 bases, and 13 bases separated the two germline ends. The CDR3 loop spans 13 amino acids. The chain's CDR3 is CAWSWRDSHEQYF. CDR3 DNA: TGTGCCTGGAGTTGGAGGGATTCCCACGAGCAGTACTTC.

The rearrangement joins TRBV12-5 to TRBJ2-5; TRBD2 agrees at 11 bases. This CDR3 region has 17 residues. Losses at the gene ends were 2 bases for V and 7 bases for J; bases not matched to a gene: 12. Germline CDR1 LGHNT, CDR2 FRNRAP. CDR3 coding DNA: TGTGCTAGTGGTTTGCTACCCGGGACTAGCGGCACTCGGACCCAGTACTTC. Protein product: CASGLLPGTSGTRTQYF. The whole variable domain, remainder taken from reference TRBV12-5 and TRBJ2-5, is DARVTQTPRHKVTEMGQEVTMRCQPILGHNTVFWYRQTMMQGLELLAYFRNRAPLDDSGMPKDRFSAEMPDATLATLKIQPSEPRDSAVYFCASGLLPGTSGTRTQYFGPGTRLLVL.

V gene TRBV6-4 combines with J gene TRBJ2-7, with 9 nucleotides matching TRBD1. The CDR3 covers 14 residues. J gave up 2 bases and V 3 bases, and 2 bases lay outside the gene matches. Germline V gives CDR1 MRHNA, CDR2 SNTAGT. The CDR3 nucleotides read TGTGCCAGCAGTGAAAACAGGGGGCCCTACGAGCAGTACTTC. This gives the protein CASSENRGPYEQYF.

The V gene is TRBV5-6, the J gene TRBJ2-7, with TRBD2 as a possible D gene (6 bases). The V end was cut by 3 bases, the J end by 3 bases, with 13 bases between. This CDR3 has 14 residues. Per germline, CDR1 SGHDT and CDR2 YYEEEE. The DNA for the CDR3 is TGTGCCAGCAGCTGGGGGGTTCTGGGCTACGAGCAGTACTTC. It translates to CASSWGVLGYEQYF. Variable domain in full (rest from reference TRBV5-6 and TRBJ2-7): DAGVTQSPTHLIKTRGQQVTLRCSPKSGHDTVSWYQQALGQGPQFIFQYYEEEERQRGNFPDRFSGHQFPNYSSELNVNALLLGDSALYLCASSWGVLGYEQYFGPGTRLTVT.

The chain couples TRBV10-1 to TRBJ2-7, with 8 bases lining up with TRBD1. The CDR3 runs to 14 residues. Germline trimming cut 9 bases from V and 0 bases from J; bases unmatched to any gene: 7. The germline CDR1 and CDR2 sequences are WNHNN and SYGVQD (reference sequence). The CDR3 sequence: CARLLTGDSYEQYF. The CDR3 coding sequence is TGCGCCAGACTATTGACAGGGGACTCCTACGAGCAGTACTTC.

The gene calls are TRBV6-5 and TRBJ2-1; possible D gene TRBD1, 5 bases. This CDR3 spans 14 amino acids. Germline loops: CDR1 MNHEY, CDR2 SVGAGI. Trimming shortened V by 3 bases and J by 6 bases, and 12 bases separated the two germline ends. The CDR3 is CASSYYIGANEQFF. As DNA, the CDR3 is TGTGCCAGCAGTTATTACATAGGGGCCAATGAGCAGTTCTTC.

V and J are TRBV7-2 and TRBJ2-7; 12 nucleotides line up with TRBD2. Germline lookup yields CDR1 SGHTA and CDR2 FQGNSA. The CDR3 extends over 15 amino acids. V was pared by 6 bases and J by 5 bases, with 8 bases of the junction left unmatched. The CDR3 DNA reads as TGTGCCAGCAGAACAGGGACTAGCGGGCCCAACGAGCAGTACTTC. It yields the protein CASRTGTSGPNEQYF. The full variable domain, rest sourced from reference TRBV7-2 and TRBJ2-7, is GAGVSQSPSNKVTEKGKDVELRCDPISGHTALYWYRQSLGQGLEFLIYFQGNSAPDKSGLPSDRFSAERTGGSVSTLTIQRTQQEDSAVYLCASRTGTSGPNEQYFGPGTRLTVT.

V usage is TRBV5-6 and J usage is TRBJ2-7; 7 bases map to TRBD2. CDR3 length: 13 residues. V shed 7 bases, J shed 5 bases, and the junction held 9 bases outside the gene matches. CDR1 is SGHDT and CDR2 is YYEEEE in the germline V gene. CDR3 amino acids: CASQLWEGHEQYF. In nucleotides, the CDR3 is TGTGCCAGCCAATTGTGGGAGGGGCACGAGCAGTACTTC.

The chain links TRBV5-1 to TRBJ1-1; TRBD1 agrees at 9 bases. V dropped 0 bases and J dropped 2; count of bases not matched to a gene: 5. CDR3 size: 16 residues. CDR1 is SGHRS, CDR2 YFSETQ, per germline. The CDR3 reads CASSLASGQGNTEAFF. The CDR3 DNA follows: TGCGCCAGCAGCTTGGCTTCGGGACAGGGTAACACTGAAGCTTTCTTT. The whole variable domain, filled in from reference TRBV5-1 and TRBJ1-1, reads KAGVTQTPRYLIKTRGQQVTLSCSPISGHRSVSWYQQTPGQGLQFLFEYFSETQRNKGNFPGRFSGRQFSNSRSEMNVSTLELGDSALYLCASSLASGQGNTEAFFGQGTRLTVV.

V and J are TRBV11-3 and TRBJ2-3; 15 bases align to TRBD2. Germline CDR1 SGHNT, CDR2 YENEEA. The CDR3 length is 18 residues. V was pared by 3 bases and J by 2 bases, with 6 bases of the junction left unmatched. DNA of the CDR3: TGTGCCAGCAGCTTGGGACTAGCGGGAGGAATCCTCACAGATACGCAGTATTTT. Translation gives CASSLGLAGGILTDTQYF. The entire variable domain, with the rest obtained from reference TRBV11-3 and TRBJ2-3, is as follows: EAGVVQSPRYKIIEKKQPVAFWCNPISGHNTLYWYLQNLGQGPELLIRYENEEAVDDSQLPKDRFSAERLKGVDSTLKIQPAELGDSAVYLCASSLGLAGGILTDTQYFGPGTRLTVL.